A selection of T cell receptor beta chains follows, all from one sample in a study of Ad26.COV2.S vaccination and SARS-CoV-2 variants. The table came from immunoSEQ multiplex PCR; TCRdb's copy has only in-frame clones and leaves some out. The table includes about 400,000 clones, roughly nine tenths detected once. Sequencing was performed on peripheral blood, taken in a trial of Ad26.COV2.S vaccine versus placebo. These receptors were obtained from a person between 18 and 60 years old who received the Ad26.COV2.S COVID-19 vaccine or a placebo. Both conserved end residues are part of each CDR3. D genes are given only for firm matches. Clone size is not always given. Where it is, it says once, few, many or a class for expanded clones.

d_gene	j_gene	v_gene	len	abundance	CDR3aa	CDR3nt
TRBD2	TRBJ2-7	TRBV6-5	14	-	CASSYTGGNYEQYF	TGTGCCAGCAGTTACACCGGGGGGAACTACGAGCAGTACTTC
-	TRBJ1-1	TRBV18	13	-	CASSQGPNTEAFF	TGTGCCAGCTCCCAGGGCCCGAACACTGAAGCTTTCTTT
-	TRBJ1-2	TRBV7-2	12	-	CASSFNGRGYTF	TGTGCCAGCAGCTTTAACGGGCGAGGCTACACCTTC
-	TRBJ1-1	TRBV28	14	-	CASSSPTGLTEAFF	TGTGCCAGCAGTTCCCCAACGGGTCTCACTGAAGCTTTCTTT
-	TRBJ2-6	TRBV15	18	once	CATSRQQDAISGANVLTF	TGTGCCACCAGCAGACAACAGGACGCGATCTCTGGGGCCAACGTCCTGACTTTC
TRBD1	TRBJ1-1	TRBV18	13	-	CASSPDRATEAFF	TGTGCCAGCTCACCAGACAGGGCCACTGAAGCTTTCTTT
TRBD1	TRBJ2-7	TRBV5-5	15	-	CASSLRGTGIDEQYF	TGTGCCAGCAGCTTGCGGGGGACAGGGATCGACGAGCAGTACTTC
-	TRBJ1-3	TRBV21-1	15	-	CASSPRGMAGNTIYF	TGTGCCAGCAGCCCTCGGGGTATGGCTGGAAACACCATATATTTT
-	TRBJ2-3	TRBV2	13	-	CASNRQAPDTQYF	TGTGCCAGCAACAGACAGGCCCCAGATACGCAGTATTTT
-	TRBJ1-5	TRBV6-6	15	-	CASSQGRGSNQPQHF	TGTGCCAGCAGCCAGGGACGAGGTAGCAATCAGCCCCAGCATTTT
-	TRBJ1-6	TRBV5-1	14	-	CASSPTTSNSPLHF	TGCGCCAGCAGCCCGACAACTTCCAATTCACCCCTCCACTTT
TRBD2	TRBJ2-7	TRBV7-2	14	-	CASSLLAGVYEQYF	TGTGCCAGCAGCTTACTAGCGGGGGTGTACGAGCAGTACTTC
-	TRBJ1-2	TRBV11-2	16	few	CASSHKGRTLNYGYTF	TGTGCCAGCAGCCATAAGGGACGGACCCTTAACTATGGCTACACCTTC
TRBD1	TRBJ2-5	TRBV25-1	15	-	CASSESAGGQETQYF	TGTGCCAGCAGTGAATCAGCAGGGGGCCAAGAGACCCAGTACTTC
TRBD2	TRBJ2-1	TRBV27	16	many	CASSLSGGNPYNEQFF	TGTGCCAGCAGTTTATCGGGGGGGAACCCCTACAATGAGCAGTTCTTC
-	TRBJ1-1	TRBV12-3/TRBV12-4	11	-	CASRGLGEAFF	TGTGCCAGCAGGGGGCTTGGAGAAGCTTTCTTT
-	TRBJ1-5	TRBV6-2/TRBV6-3	12	-	CASSNPNQPQHF	TGTGCCAGCAGTAACCCGAATCAGCCCCAGCATTTT
-	TRBJ1-1	TRBV7-9	16	-	CASSQSLEESDTEAFF	TGTGCCAGCAGCCAATCCCTTGAGGAGTCGGACACTGAAGCTTTCTTT
TRBD1	TRBJ1-1	TRBV5-5	17	-	CASSLAGRDRWNTEAFF	TGTGCCAGCAGCTTGGCCGGACGGGACAGGTGGAACACTGAAGCTTTCTTT
TRBD1	TRBJ2-7	TRBV27	15	once	CASSLSGTGGYEQYF	TGTGCCAGCAGTTTATCGGGGACAGGGGGCTACGAGCAGTACTTC
-	TRBJ1-1	TRBV19	14	once	CASSIGRLNTEAFF	TGTGCCAGTAGTATCGGACGGCTGAACACTGAAGCTTTCTTT
-	TRBJ1-1	TRBV5-1	13	-	CASSGEGGTEAFF	TGCGCCAGCAGCGGGGAGGGCGGCACTGAAGCTTTCTTT
-	TRBJ1-1	TRBV12-3/TRBV12-4	13	-	CASSFPGMPQAFF	TGTGCCAGCAGTTTCCCGGGGATGCCCCAAGCTTTCTTT
-	TRBJ2-1	TRBV23-1	15	-	CASSEQWRQGREQFF	TGCGCCAGCAGCGAACAGTGGAGGCAGGGCCGAGAGCAGTTCTTC
-	TRBJ2-7	TRBV6-5	13	-	CASSYSTVYEQYF	TGTGCCAGCAGTTACTCGACTGTCTACGAGCAGTACTTC
TRBD1	TRBJ1-3	TRBV6-5	15	many	CASSSGQGGGNTIYF	TGTGCCAGCAGTTCGGGACAGGGCGGTGGAAACACCATATATTTT
TRBD1	TRBJ2-1	TRBV5-4	13	once	CASSLDRGDEQFF	TGTGCCAGCAGCTTGGACAGGGGCGATGAGCAGTTCTTC
TRBD2	TRBJ2-3	TRBV5-1	17	-	CASSFGLAGGVSDTQYF	TGCGCCAGCAGCTTCGGGTTAGCGGGGGGTGTGTCAGATACGCAGTATTTT
TRBD2	TRBJ2-5	TRBV10-3	16	-	CAISDASGARGETQYF	TGTGCCATCAGTGACGCTAGCGGGGCCAGAGGGGAGACCCAGTACTTC
-	TRBJ1-4	TRBV2	13	-	CASSLRQGEKLFF	TGTGCCAGCAGTCTCCGACAAGGTGAAAAACTGTTTTTT